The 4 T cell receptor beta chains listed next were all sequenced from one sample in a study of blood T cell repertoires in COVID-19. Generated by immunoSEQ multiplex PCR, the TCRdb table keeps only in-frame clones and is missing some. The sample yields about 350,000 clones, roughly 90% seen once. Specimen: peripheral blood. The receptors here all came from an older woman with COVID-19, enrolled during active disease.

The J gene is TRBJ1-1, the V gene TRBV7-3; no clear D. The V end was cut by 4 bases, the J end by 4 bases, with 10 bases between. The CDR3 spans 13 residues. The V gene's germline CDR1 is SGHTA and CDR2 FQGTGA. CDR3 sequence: CASSSRQVTEAFF. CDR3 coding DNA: TGTGCCAGCAGCTCAAGACAAGTCACTGAAGCTTTCTTT.

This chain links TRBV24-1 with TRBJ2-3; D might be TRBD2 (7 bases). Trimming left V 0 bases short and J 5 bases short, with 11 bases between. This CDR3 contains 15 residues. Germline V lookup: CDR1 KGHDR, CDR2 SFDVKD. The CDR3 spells CATSDLSGGVDTQYF. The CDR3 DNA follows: TGTGCCACCAGTGATTTGTCGGGGGGCGTAGATACGCAGTATTTT.

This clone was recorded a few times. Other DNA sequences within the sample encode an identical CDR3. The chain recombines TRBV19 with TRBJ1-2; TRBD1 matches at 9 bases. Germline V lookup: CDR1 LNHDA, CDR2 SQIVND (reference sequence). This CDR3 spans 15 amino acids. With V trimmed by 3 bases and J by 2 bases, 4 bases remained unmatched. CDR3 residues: CASSISGQGNYGYTF. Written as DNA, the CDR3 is TGTGCCAGTAGTATCTCGGGACAGGGAAACTATGGCTACACCTTC.

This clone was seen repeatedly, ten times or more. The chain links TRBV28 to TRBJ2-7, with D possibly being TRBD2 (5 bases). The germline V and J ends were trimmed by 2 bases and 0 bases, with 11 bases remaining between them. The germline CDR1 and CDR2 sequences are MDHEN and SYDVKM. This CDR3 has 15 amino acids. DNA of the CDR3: TGTGCCAGCAGTTTAAATCCAGGACTCTCCTACGAGCAGTACTTC. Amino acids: CASSLNPGLSYEQYF.